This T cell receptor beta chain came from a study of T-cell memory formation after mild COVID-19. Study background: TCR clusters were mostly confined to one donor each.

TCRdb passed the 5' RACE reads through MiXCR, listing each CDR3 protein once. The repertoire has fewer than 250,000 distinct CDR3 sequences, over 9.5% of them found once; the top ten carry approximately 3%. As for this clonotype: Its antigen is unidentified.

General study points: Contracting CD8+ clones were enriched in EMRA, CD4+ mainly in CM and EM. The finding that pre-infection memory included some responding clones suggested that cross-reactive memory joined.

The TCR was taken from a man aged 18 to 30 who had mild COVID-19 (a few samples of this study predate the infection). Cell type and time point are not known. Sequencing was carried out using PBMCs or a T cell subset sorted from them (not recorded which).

This CDR3 reads CSARGGTGNPKDQYF. The CDR3 bases are TGCAGTGCTCGTGGGGGGACAGGGAACCCCAAGGACCAGTACTTC. The rearrangement links TRBV20-1 to TRBJ2-5, with TRBD1 matching over 9 bases. CDR3 length: 15 residues. Germline assignment: CDR1 DFQATT and CDR2 SNEGSKA (reference sequence). J gave up 10 bases and V 5 bases, and 17 bases lay outside the gene matches.